Listed here are 9 T cell receptor beta chains from one sample, sequenced in a study of blood T cell repertoires in COVID-19. Sequencing used immunoSEQ multiplex PCR; TCRdb keeps in-frame clones, though not all of them. The sample holds approximately 350,000 clones; 75% to 90% are singletons and the top ten take roughly 1%. Sequencing used PBMCs or T cells enriched from blood (not recorded which). These receptors came from a man between 18 and 35 years old who had recovered from COVID-19.

The chain uses TRBV19 and TRBJ1-4, with 7 bases aligning to TRBD1. The CDR3 runs 13 residues. V dropped 6 bases and J dropped 8; count of bases not matched to a gene: 6. Germline CDR1 reads LNHDA; CDR2 reads SQIVND (reference sequence). The CDR3 DNA sequence: TGTGCCAGTAGCCAACAGGGGATAGAAAAACTGTTTTTT. As protein: CASSQQGIEKLFF. Drawing the rest from reference TRBV19 and TRBJ1-4, the complete variable domain is DGGITQSPKYLFRKEGQNVTLSCEQNLNHDAMYWYRQDPGQGLRLIYYSQIVNDFQKGDIAEGYSVSREKKESFPLTVTSAQKNPTAFYLCASSQQGIEKLFFGSGTQLSVL.

The chain uses TRBV27 and TRBJ1-2, with D tentatively TRBD1 (6 bases). Germline V lookup: CDR1 MNHEY, CDR2 SMNVEV (reference sequence). The V gene lost 6 bases and the J gene lost 5 bases, with 19 bases spanning the gap. The CDR3 sequence is 15 residues long. CDR3 region: CASSLTGLVMYGYTF. The CDR3 bases are TGTGCCAGCAGCCTCACAGGGTTGGTTATGTATGGCTACACCTTC.

The chain couples TRBV6-5 to TRBJ1-6; D is perhaps TRBD1 (5 bases). Trimming stripped 6 bases from V and 1 base from J, with 10 bases between. Germline CDR1 and CDR2: MNHEY and SVGAGI. The CDR3 consists of 15 residues. The CDR3 here is CASRQGGSYNSPLHF. The CDR3 DNA sequence: TGTGCCAGCAGGCAGGGAGGATCCTATAATTCACCCCTCCACTTT.

The chain joins TRBV2 to TRBJ1-5, with D possibly being TRBD1 (6 bases). This CDR3 has 16 residues. Trimming pared 6 bases from V and 2 bases from J, leaving 17 bases between. Per germline, CDR1 SNHLY and CDR2 FYNNEI. CDR3 DNA: TGTGCCAGCAGGAGATCTACAGGGCGTCGCAATCAGCCCCAGCATTTT. This translates into CASRRSTGRRNQPQHF.

The chain recombines TRBV6-1 with TRBJ1-5; D is undetermined. Trimming stripped 2 bases from V and 5 bases from J, with 7 bases between. Germline V lookup: CDR1 MNHNS, CDR2 SASEGT. The CDR3 is made up of 13 amino acids. This CDR3 reads CASSEFWHQPQHF. The CDR3 nucleotides read TGTGCCAGCAGTGAATTCTGGCATCAGCCCCAGCATTTT.

The V call is TRBV4-1, the J call TRBJ2-1, with D maybe TRBD2 (5 bases). Trimming removed 0 bases at V and 3 bases at J, with 15 bases between. The germline CDR1 and CDR2 sequences are MGHRA and YSYEKL. The CDR3 is 17 amino acids. The CDR3 DNA follows: TGCGCCAGCAGCCAAGAGGAAGGGCAGCGGAACTACAATGAGCAGTTCTTC. It yields the protein CASSQEEGQRNYNEQFF.

This sequence joins TRBV5-1 and TRBJ2-1; 7 positions agree with TRBD1. J gave up 3 bases and V 6 bases, and 9 bases lay outside the gene matches. Germline CDR1 is SGHRS and CDR2 is YFSETQ. This CDR3 is built from 15 residues. In DNA form, the CDR3 reads TGCGCCAGCATCAGTGGGGACAGTCTCTACAATGAGCAGTTCTTC. Its protein is CASISGDSLYNEQFF.

There are a few counts of this clone. The chain links TRBV7-9 to TRBJ1-2, with TRBD1 identical over 8 bases. CDR1 is SEHNR, CDR2 FQNEAQ, per germline (reference sequence). This CDR3 has 14 amino acids. The V gene end was trimmed by 4 bases and the J gene end by 8 bases; junction bases not matched to a gene: 9. DNA of the CDR3: TGTGCCAGCAGCTCCGTTCAGGGGGCTGTAGGCTACACCTTC. It translates to CASSSVQGAVGYTF.

This clone was observed a single time. The J gene is TRBJ2-7, the V gene TRBV3-1 (or the pseudogene TRBV3-2); D perhaps matches TRBD1 (5 bases). Trimming took off 1 base at V and 7 bases at J, with 8 bases between the two ends. CDR1 LGHDT and CDR2 YNNKEL come from the germline V gene (reference sequence). This CDR3 contains 12 residues. The CDR3 nucleotides are TGTGCCAGCAGCCAAGTCCCAGGGGAGCAGTACTTC. Its protein is CASSQVPGEQYF.